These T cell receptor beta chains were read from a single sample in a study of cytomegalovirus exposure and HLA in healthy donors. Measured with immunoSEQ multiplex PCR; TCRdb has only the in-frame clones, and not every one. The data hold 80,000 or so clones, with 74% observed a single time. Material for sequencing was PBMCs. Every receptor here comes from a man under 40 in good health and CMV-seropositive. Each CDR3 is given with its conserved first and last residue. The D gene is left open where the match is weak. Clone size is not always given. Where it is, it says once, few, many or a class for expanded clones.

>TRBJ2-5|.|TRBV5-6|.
CASSSDSGWGETQYF
TGTGCCAGCAGCTCGGACAGTGGTTGGGGAGAGACCCAGTACTTC
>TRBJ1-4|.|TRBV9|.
CASSAAGGFSEKLFF
TGTGCCAGCAGTGCAGCGGGGGGATTCTCCGAAAAACTGTTTTTT
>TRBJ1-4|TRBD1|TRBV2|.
CASSKNRDRGNEKLFF
TGTGCCAGCAGCAAAAACCGGGACAGGGGCAATGAAAAACTGTTTTTT
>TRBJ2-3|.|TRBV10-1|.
CASSRTTPGTDTQYF
TGCGCCAGCAGTCGGACTACTCCAGGCACAGATACGCAGTATTTT
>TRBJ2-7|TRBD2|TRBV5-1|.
CASSLGGGRGSYEQYF
TGCGCCAGCAGCTTGGGGGGCGGGAGGGGCTCCTACGAGCAGTACTTC
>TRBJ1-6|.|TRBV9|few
CASPPRESYESYNSPLHF
TGTGCCAGCCCGCCCCGGGAGAGCTACGAGTCGTATAATTCACCCCTCCACTTT
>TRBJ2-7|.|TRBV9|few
CASSVDRSFNEQYF
TGTGCCAGCAGCGTAGACAGGAGCTTCAACGAGCAGTACTTC
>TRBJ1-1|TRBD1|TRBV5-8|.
CASSLGQGARYAFF
TGTGCCAGCAGCTTGGGACAGGGGGCGAGGTACGCTTTCTTT
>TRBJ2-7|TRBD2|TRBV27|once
CASSPVSGTPYEQYF
TGTGCCAGCAGTCCCGTTAGCGGGACCCCCTACGAGCAGTACTTC
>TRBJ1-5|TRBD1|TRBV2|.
CASDRGSGNQPQHF
TGTGCCAGCGACAGGGGGTCAGGCAATCAGCCCCAGCATTTT
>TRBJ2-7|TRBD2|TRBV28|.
CASSSLLALGGEEQYF
TGTGCCAGCAGTTCACTCCTAGCGTTGGGGGGGGAAGAGCAGTACTTC
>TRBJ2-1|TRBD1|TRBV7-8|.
CASSLQGAYRNEQFF
TGTGCCAGCAGCTTACAGGGGGCATACAGGAATGAGCAGTTCTTC
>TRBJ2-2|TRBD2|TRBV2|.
CASSIEPIAGGTTGELFF
TGTGCCAGCAGCATTGAGCCGATAGCGGGGGGGACTACCGGGGAGCTGTTTTTT
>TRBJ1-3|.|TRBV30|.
CAWSGLPGGNTIYF
TGTGCCTGGTCAGGACTTCCCGGGGGAAACACCATATATTTT
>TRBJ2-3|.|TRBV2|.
CASSKNWARTDTQYF
TGTGCCAGCAGCAAAAACTGGGCAAGGACAGATACGCAGTATTTT
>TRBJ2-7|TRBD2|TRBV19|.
CASTAGGGSYEQYF
TGTGCCAGTACCGCCGGCGGGGGCTCCTACGAGCAGTACTTC
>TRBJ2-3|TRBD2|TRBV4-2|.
CASTSSPGGLATDTQYF
TGTGCCAGTACCTCCTCACCGGGGGGACTTGCCACAGATACGCAGTATTTT
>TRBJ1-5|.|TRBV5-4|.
CASSLTGNSNQPQHF
TGTGCCAGCAGCCTTACAGGGAACAGCAATCAGCCCCAGCATTTT
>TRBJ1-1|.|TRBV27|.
CASSFGRGQEFF
TGTGCCAGCAGTTTCGGCAGGGGTCAGGAGTTCTTT
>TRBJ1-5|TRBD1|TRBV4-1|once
CASSQDFEGAGQPQHF
TGCGCCAGCAGCCAAGATTTCGAGGGGGCCGGTCAGCCCCAGCATTTT
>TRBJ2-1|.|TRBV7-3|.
CASSLSRGNNEQFF
TGTGCCAGCAGCTTAAGCAGGGGCAACAATGAGCAGTTCTTC
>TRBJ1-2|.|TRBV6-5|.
CASSYRGPNYGYTF
TGTGCCAGCAGTTATAGAGGTCCTAACTATGGCTACACCTTC
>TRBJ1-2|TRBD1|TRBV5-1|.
CASSWGTGGGDGYTF
TGCGCCAGCAGCTGGGGGACAGGGGGCGGAGATGGCTACACCTTC
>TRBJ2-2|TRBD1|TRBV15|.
CATSYGRGLDGELFF
TGTGCCACCAGCTATGGCAGGGGGCTCGACGGGGAGCTGTTTTTT
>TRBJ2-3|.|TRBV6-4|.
CASSPRGSTDTQYF
TGTGCCAGCAGCCCCCGTGGCAGCACAGATACGCAGTATTTT
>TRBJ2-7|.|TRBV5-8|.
CASSLALSYEQYF
TGTGCCAGCAGCTTGGCCCTTTCCTACGAGCAGTACTTC
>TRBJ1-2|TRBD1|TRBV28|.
CASSPGQGHGYTF
TGTGCCAGCAGCCCAGGACAGGGGCATGGCTACACCTTC
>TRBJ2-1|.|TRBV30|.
CAWSVGGVSYNEQFF
TGTGCCTGGAGCGTCGGAGGAGTCAGCTACAATGAGCAGTTCTTC
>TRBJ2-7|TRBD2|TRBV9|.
CASSLSGSLNEQYF
TGTGCCAGCAGCCTTAGCGGGAGTTTGAACGAGCAGTACTTC
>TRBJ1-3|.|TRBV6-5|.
CASSYRRISGNTIYF
TGTGCCAGCAGTTACCGGCGGATCTCTGGAAACACCATATATTTT
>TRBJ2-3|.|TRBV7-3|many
CASSLNSPTSRDTQYF
TGTGCCAGCAGCTTAAATTCGCCGACTAGTCGAGATACGCAGTATTTT
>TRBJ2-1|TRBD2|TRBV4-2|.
CASSQEISSGGGNEQFF
TGTGCCAGCAGCCAAGAGATCTCCAGCGGGGGGGGTAATGAGCAGTTCTTC
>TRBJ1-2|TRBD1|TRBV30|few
CAWDSGGYGYTF
TGTGCCTGGGACTCAGGGGGCTATGGCTACACCTTC
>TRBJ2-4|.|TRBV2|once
CASTISRTDLNIQYF
TGTGCCAGCACAATCAGCCGGACAGATTTAAACATTCAGTACTTC
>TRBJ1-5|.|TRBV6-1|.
CASSTGYGNQPQHF
TGTGCCAGCAGTACGGGGTACGGCAATCAGCCCCAGCATTTT
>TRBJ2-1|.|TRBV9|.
CASSPHGKGGWSEQFF
TGTGCCAGCAGCCCTCACGGTAAAGGGGGATGGAGTGAGCAGTTCTTC
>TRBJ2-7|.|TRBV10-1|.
CASSDLPGAYEQYF
TGCGCCAGCAGTGACCTCCCGGGAGCCTACGAGCAGTACTTC
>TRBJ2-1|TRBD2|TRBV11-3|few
CASSSQAGAYNEQFF
TGTGCCAGCAGCTCTCAAGCGGGAGCCTACAATGAGCAGTTCTTC
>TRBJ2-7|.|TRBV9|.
CASSPLTGSTYEQYF
TGTGCCAGCAGCCCCCTCACAGGGTCAACCTACGAGCAGTACTTC
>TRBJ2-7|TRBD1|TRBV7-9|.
CASSVQGGSVGEQYF
TGTGCCAGCAGCGTACAAGGGGGCTCCGTAGGGGAGCAGTACTTC
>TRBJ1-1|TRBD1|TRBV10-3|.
CAISESQGAYTEAFF
TGTGCCATCAGTGAGTCGCAGGGGGCCTACACTGAAGCTTTCTTT
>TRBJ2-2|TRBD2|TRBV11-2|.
CASSHIFLAGADTGELFF
TGTGCCAGCAGCCACATCTTTTTAGCGGGAGCGGACACCGGGGAGCTGTTTTTT
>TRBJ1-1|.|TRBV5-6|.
CASSLVTLRNTEAFF
TGTGCCAGCAGCCTTGTCACCCTTAGGAACACTGAAGCTTTCTTT
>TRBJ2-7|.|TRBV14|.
CASSQDRFYEQYF
TGTGCCAGCAGCCAAGACAGATTCTACGAGCAGTACTTC
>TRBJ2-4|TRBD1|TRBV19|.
CASSTLQGAWTKNIQYF
TGTGCCAGTAGTACGCTACAGGGGGCTTGGACCAAAAACATTCAGTACTTC
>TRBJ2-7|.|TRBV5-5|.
CASIADRTNDEQYF
TGTGCCAGCATCGCCGACCGGACTAACGACGAGCAGTACTTC
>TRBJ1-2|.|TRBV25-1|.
CASSEYGEHGYTF
TGTGCCAGCAGTGAATATGGAGAGCATGGCTACACCTTC
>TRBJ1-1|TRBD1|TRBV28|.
CASSLGTGTEAFF
TGTGCCAGCAGTTTGGGGACAGGGACTGAAGCTTTCTTT
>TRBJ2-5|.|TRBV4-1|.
CASSRGGKETQYF
TGCGCCAGCAGCCGAGGAGGGAAGGAGACCCAGTACTTC